This is a list of T cell receptor beta chains from one sample in a study of cytomegalovirus exposure and HLA in healthy donors. TCRdb's copy holds only in-frame clones and misses some; the assay was immunoSEQ multiplex PCR. The table records some 160,000 clones, almost 80% of them present only once. Sample: PBMCs. These receptors were taken from a woman in her twenties or thirties in good health and CMV-seronegative. CDR3s include the opening cysteine and the closing phenylalanine or tryptophan. Fields, in order: clone size, J gene, D gene, V gene, CDR3 protein, CDR3 DNA. A D gene is named only where the DNA matches it firmly. Not every row has a clone size; where given, it reads once, few, many or a size class.

>few|TRBJ1-1|-|TRBV2
CASTSSQGTRNTEAFF
TGTGCCAGCACCAGTAGTCAGGGTACGAGGAACACTGAAGCTTTCTTT
>-|TRBJ2-2|-|TRBV11-3
CASSLGATSTGELFF
TGTGCCAGCAGCTTAGGGGCGACAAGCACCGGGGAGCTGTTTTTT
>-|TRBJ1-2|TRBD1|TRBV4-1
CASSQEGSLQGSYGYTF
TGCGCCAGCAGCCAAGAAGGATCCTTACAGGGGAGTTATGGCTACACCTTC
>few|TRBJ1-1|-|TRBV11-1
CASSLSGNTEAFF
TGTGCCAGCAGCTTATCGGGGAACACTGAAGCTTTCTTT
>few|TRBJ1-5|-|TRBV19
CASKRQSDQPQHF
TGTGCCAGTAAAAGACAGTCCGATCAGCCCCAGCATTTT
>-|TRBJ1-1|-|TRBV27
CATLRGTEAFF
TGTGCCACCCTTAGGGGCACTGAAGCTTTCTTT
>-|TRBJ1-3|-|TRBV4-3
CASSPGGAGNTIYF
TGCGCCAGCAGCCCGGGGGGGGCTGGAAACACCATATATTTT
>once|TRBJ2-3|-|TRBV5-1
CATKEGGGGSTDTQYF
TGCGCCACCAAGGAAGGGGGCGGGGGGTCCACAGATACGCAGTATTTT
>few|TRBJ1-4|-|TRBV7-2
CASSPAGPNEKLFF
TGTGCCAGCAGTCCGGCAGGTCCGAATGAAAAACTGTTTTTT
>-|TRBJ1-1|-|TRBV5-6
CASSLGGDTEAFF
TGTGCCAGCAGCTTGGGGGGGGACACTGAAGCTTTCTTT
>-|TRBJ1-5|-|TRBV19
CASSIDPYNQPQHF
TGTGCCAGTAGTATAGATCCCTACAATCAGCCCCAGCATTTT
>-|TRBJ1-4|-|TRBV9
CASSGSGTTNEKLFF
TGTGCCAGCAGCGGATCCGGGACAACTAATGAAAAACTGTTTTTT
>-|TRBJ1-1|TRBD1|TRBV7-9
CASSYTGGRYTEAFF
TGTGCCAGCAGCTACACAGGGGGCAGGTACACTGAAGCTTTCTTT
>-|TRBJ1-2|TRBD1|TRBV9
CASSASPSRGTGFNYGYTF
TGTGCCAGCAGCGCTTCGCCAAGTCGCGGGACAGGGTTTAACTATGGCTACACCTTC
>-|TRBJ1-1|-|TRBV5-1
CASSLDGPNTEAFF
TGCGCCAGCAGCTTGGATGGGCCGAACACTGAAGCTTTCTTT
>few|TRBJ1-2|TRBD1|TRBV29-1
CSVVTGEPGYTF
TGCAGCGTGGTGACAGGGGAGCCTGGCTACACCTTC
>few|TRBJ2-1|-|TRBV5-4
CASSLEVGVGEQFF
TGTGCCAGCAGCTTGGAGGTAGGGGTCGGTGAGCAGTTCTTC
>-|TRBJ1-1|-|TRBV11-2
CASSSPTGGEAFF
TGTGCCAGCAGCTCTCCCACCGGAGGAGAAGCTTTCTTT
>-|TRBJ2-2|-|TRBV10-1
CASSTGSTGELFF
TGCGCCAGCAGTACAGGGTCGACCGGGGAGCTGTTTTTT
>-|TRBJ1-5|-|TRBV4-1
CASSNAGGGIGNQPQHF
TGCGCCAGCAGCAACGCCGGCGGGGGCATTGGCAATCAGCCCCAGCATTTT
>-|TRBJ2-1|-|TRBV5-1
CASSLAETVYNEQFF
TGCGCCAGCAGCTTGGCTGAGACAGTCTACAATGAGCAGTTCTTC
>-|TRBJ1-1|-|TRBV6-5
CASSYRGVGGDTEAFF
TGTGCCAGCAGTTACCGGGGGGTAGGAGGGGACACTGAAGCTTTCTTT
>-|TRBJ1-6|TRBD1|TRBV5-6
CASSPDRGNSPLHF
TGTGCCAGCAGCCCGGACAGGGGTAATTCACCCCTCCACTTT
>-|TRBJ1-1|-|TRBV4-1
CASSQAVNTEAFF
TGCGCCAGCAGCCAAGCGGTGAACACTGAAGCTTTCTTT
>-|TRBJ2-5|TRBD1|TRBV18
CASSPLQGEGETQYF
TGTGCCAGCTCACCATTACAGGGGGAAGGGGAGACCCAGTACTTC
>few|TRBJ1-1|-|TRBV15
CATYDKNTEAFF
TGTGCCACGTACGACAAGAACACTGAAGCTTTCTTT
>-|TRBJ2-3|-|TRBV5-4
CASSLGSSTDTQYF
TGTGCCAGCAGCTTGGGTTCTAGCACAGATACGCAGTATTTT
>-|TRBJ2-7|TRBD1|TRBV7-6
CASSEGQGLYEQYF
TGTGCCAGCAGCGAGGGACAGGGGCTCTACGAGCAGTACTTC
>few|TRBJ1-2|-|TRBV21-1
CASSTPRTANYGYTF
TGTGCCAGCAGCACACCCCGGACAGCTAACTATGGCTACACCTTC
>-|TRBJ1-2|-|TRBV25-1
CASSESQKTELYGYTF
TGTGCCAGCAGTGAATCGCAAAAGACAGAACTCTATGGCTACACCTTC
>-|TRBJ1-4|-|TRBV6-5
CASSSRGATNEKLFF
TGTGCCAGCAGTTCCCGGGGGGCGACTAATGAAAAACTGTTTTTT
>-|TRBJ2-1|TRBD2|TRBV6-4
CASSDWTSGNHEQFF
TGTGCCAGCAGTGACTGGACTAGCGGGAACCATGAGCAGTTCTTC
>-|TRBJ2-2|-|TRBV9
CASSVEGGGWGGELFF
TGTGCCAGCAGCGTAGAAGGAGGGGGCTGGGGCGGGGAGCTGTTTTTT
>once|TRBJ1-1|-|TRBV6-1
CASSPGLGPQAFF
TGTGCCAGCAGCCCAGGTTTGGGGCCACAGGCTTTCTTT
>-|TRBJ2-5|TRBD1|TRBV15
CATSGRDSGFQETQYF
TGTGCCACCAGCGGCCGGGACAGTGGCTTCCAAGAGACCCAGTACTTC
>-|TRBJ2-1|TRBD2|TRBV2
CASSKMPRTSGDNEQFF
TGTGCCAGCAGTAAAATGCCCCGGACTAGCGGGGACAATGAGCAGTTCTTC
>-|TRBJ1-2|-|TRBV30
CAWTSGEGYGYTF
TGTGCCTGGACCTCAGGGGAGGGCTATGGCTACACCTTC
>-|TRBJ1-5|-|TRBV18
CASSPSDRNQPQHF
TGTGCCAGCTCACCCTCTGACAGAAATCAGCCCCAGCATTTT
>-|TRBJ1-4|TRBD1|TRBV5-5
CASSLGTGGHEKLFF
TGTGCCAGCAGCCTGGGGACAGGGGGCCATGAAAAACTGTTTTTT
>-|TRBJ1-4|TRBD1|TRBV5-1
CASSLAGTVINEKLFF
TGCGCCAGCAGCTTGGCCGGGACAGTAATAAATGAAAAACTGTTTTTT
>-|TRBJ1-4|-|TRBV5-1
CASSLAGSSNEKLFF
TGCGCCAGCAGCTTGGCAGGGTCGTCTAATGAAAAACTGTTTTTT
>-|TRBJ1-4|TRBD1|TRBV6-5
CASSYGTGGREKLFF
TGTGCCAGCAGTTACGGGACAGGGGGAAGAGAAAAACTGTTTTTT
>-|TRBJ2-1|-|TRBV4-2
CASSQRTGGDYNEQFF
TGTGCCAGCAGCCAAAGAACTGGCGGAGACTACAATGAGCAGTTCTTC
>-|TRBJ1-1|TRBD1|TRBV5-4
CASSPPDRGEAFF
TGTGCCAGCAGCCCTCCGGACAGGGGTGAAGCTTTCTTT
>-|TRBJ1-2|TRBD1|TRBV19
CATRTGPNYGYTF
TGTGCCACACGGACAGGGCCTAACTATGGCTACACCTTC
>-|TRBJ1-2|-|TRBV4-3
CASSQGSKRYGYTF
TGCGCCAGCAGCCAAGGTAGCAAGAGGTATGGCTACACCTTC
>-|TRBJ2-3|TRBD1|TRBV9
CASSVGVGGISDTQYF
TGTGCCAGCAGCGTAGGGGTAGGGGGCATCTCAGATACGCAGTATTTT
>-|TRBJ1-2|TRBD1|TRBV29-1
CSVEYPRQGAGYGYTF
TGCAGCGTTGAATACCCCCGACAGGGGGCTGGCTATGGCTACACCTTC
>-|TRBJ2-7|-|TRBV7-2
CASSWQGFDEQYF
TGTGCCAGCAGTTGGCAGGGGTTTGACGAGCAGTACTTC
>-|TRBJ2-2|-|TRBV6-1
CASKNREGAGELFF
TGTGCCAGCAAAAACAGGGAGGGGGCCGGGGAGCTGTTTTTT
>-|TRBJ1-1|-|TRBV7-3
CASSRTENTEAFF
TGTGCCAGCAGCCGGACAGAGAACACTGAAGCTTTCTTT
>-|TRBJ2-5|TRBD1|TRBV7-2
CASSRDRAQETQYF
TGTGCCAGCAGCCGTGACAGGGCCCAAGAGACCCAGTACTTC
>-|TRBJ2-7|TRBD1|TRBV4-3
CASSQVTGGFNEQYF
TGCGCCAGCAGCCAAGTGACAGGGGGATTTAACGAGCAGTACTTC
>-|TRBJ1-1|-|TRBV6-1
CAGAGPLTKNTEAFF
TGTGCCGGCGCCGGCCCACTCACTAAGAACACTGAAGCTTTCTTT
>-|TRBJ2-7|-|TRBV27
CASSGPGGTHEQYF
TGTGCCAGCAGTGGGCCCGGAGGGACCCACGAGCAGTACTTC
>-|TRBJ1-1|TRBD1|TRBV9
CASSAQGAGSEAFF
TGTGCCAGCAGCGCACAGGGGGCGGGTTCTGAAGCTTTCTTT
>-|TRBJ1-2|-|TRBV19
CASSISRMGLHYGYTF
TGTGCCAGTAGTATATCTAGGATGGGGCTGCACTATGGCTACACCTTC